These 30 T cell receptor beta chains originate from one sample sequenced in a study of response to subunit inactivated influenza vaccine. TCRdb called the RT-PCR reads again in MiXCR, with one record for every CDR3 protein. The table includes under 550,000 distinct CDR3 sequences, less than 10% detected once. The starting material was PBMCs from blood, obtained around 25 months after vaccination. Receptors originate from a man between 50 and 75 years old who received an inactivated influenza vaccine.

This chain joins TRBV11-2 and TRBJ2-7; 7 nucleotides line up with TRBD2. V gave up 3 bases and J gave up 2 bases; unmatched junction bases: 7. The V gene's germline CDR1 is SGHAT and CDR2 FQNNGV. CDR3 length equals 15 residues. In DNA form, the CDR3 reads TGTGCCAGCAGCTTTTCAGGCGGGGGTACCTACGAGCAGTACTTC. Its protein is CASSFSGGGTYEQYF.

J is TRBJ1-5 and V is TRBV9; a weak D match, TRBD1 (6 bases). The CDR3 has 17 residues. Between the trimmed V and J ends, which lost 4 bases and 3 bases, there was a span of 20 bases. The germline V gene has CDR1 SGDLS and CDR2 YYNGEE. CDR3 protein: CASSLGSGTTTNQPQHF. In nucleotides, the CDR3 is TGTGCCAGCAGCCTGGGATCCGGGACAACCACCAATCAGCCCCAGCATTTT.

This clonotype was observed at least ten times. The CDR3 nucleotides are TGCAGTGCTAGAGATAGGACGGTGAACACTGAAGCTTTCTTT. It yields the protein CSARDRTVNTEAFF. The chain employs TRBV20-1 and TRBJ1-1; D not resolved. The CDR3 runs to 14 residues. CDR1 and CDR2 (germline): DFQATT, SNEGSKA (reference sequence). Trimming cost V 0 bases and J 0 bases, with 8 bases left between them.

On this clonotype: A read error may be the cause here, since a much bigger clone is one base away. The gene calls are TRBV6-5 and TRBJ2-5; D is ambiguous. This CDR3 is built from 11 residues. From germline, CDR1 is MNHEY and CDR2 SVGAGI. CDR3 region: CASSYYETRYF. The DNA for the CDR3 is TGTGCCAGCAGTTACTATGAGACCCGGTACTTC.

This clonotype was detected only a few times. The rearrangement links TRBV12-3 or TRBV12-4 to TRBJ1-6, with a possible D match to TRBD1 (5 bases). V shed 6 bases and J shed 7 bases, with 16 bases lying between them. The CDR3 loop spans 15 amino acids. CDR3 nucleotide sequence: TGTGCCAGCAGCACCCACAGTCGGGGGAATTCACCCCTCCACTTT. Translating it yields CASSTHSRGNSPLHF.

The table lists this clonotype with many counts. The chain uses TRBV11-2 and TRBJ2-3; D remains ambiguous. V lost 6 bases, J lost 2 bases, and 18 bases lay in between. CDR3 length: 16 amino acids. Germline V gene sequence: CDR1 SGHAT, CDR2 FQNNGV. CDR3 sequence reads: CASRIPIWGNTDTQYF. In DNA form, the CDR3 reads TGTGCCAGCAGGATCCCAATATGGGGTAACACAGATACGCAGTATTTT.

This clonotype has just a few counts. V usage is TRBV5-1 and J usage is TRBJ2-7, with 11 nucleotides matching TRBD2. Germline-derived CDR1 and CDR2 are SGHRS and YFSETQ. The CDR3 is 15 residues long. Trimming removed 4 bases from V and 2 bases from J; junction bases left unmatched: 5. CDR3 sequence reads: CASSPRLAGTYEQYF. CDR3 DNA: TGCGCCAGCAGCCCTAGACTAGCGGGGACCTACGAGCAGTACTTC.

This clonotype was found many times. This chain connects TRBV12-3 or TRBV12-4 to TRBJ1-4; D is unclear. V was trimmed by 3 bases and J by 5 bases, leaving 10 bases between them. This CDR3 has 14 amino acids. The CDR3 DNA reads as TGTGCCAGCAGTTTTCAGCAGGAGAATGAAAAACTGTTTTTT. Protein product: CASSFQQENEKLFF.

This clonotype came up many times. The rearrangement uses TRBV6-2 or TRBV6-3 and TRBJ1-1, with unresolved D. The CDR3 runs 13 residues. Germline CDR1 is MNHEY and CDR2 is SVGEGT. Trimming removed 5 bases at V and 1 base at J, with 8 bases between. CDR3 sequence: CASSPYKNTEAFF. CDR3 DNA sequence: TGTGCCAGCAGTCCATACAAGAACACTGAAGCTTTCTTT.

The V call is TRBV20-1, the J call TRBJ2-7; D call uncertain. CDR3 length: 12 amino acids. Germline values: CDR1 DFQATT, CDR2 SNEGSKA (reference sequence). V was shortened by 0 bases and J by 5 bases, with 8 bases between the two germline ends. CDR3 bases: TGCAGTGCTAGAGACATGACCCACGAGCAGTACTTC. It encodes CSARDMTHEQYF.

This clonotype was observed a few times. The chain recombines TRBV6-2 or TRBV6-3 with TRBJ2-5; D unclear. The CDR3 is 13 amino acids. Germline loops: CDR1 MNHEY, CDR2 SVGEGT. The germline V and J ends were trimmed by 10 bases and 1 base, with 13 bases remaining between them. The CDR3 loop reads CATLRNGQETQYF. The CDR3 nucleotides are TGTGCCACCCTGCGTAATGGCCAAGAGACCCAGTACTTC.

At least ten counts were recorded for this clonotype. The chain carries TRBV6-1 and TRBJ2-7; 8 bases agree with TRBD2. CDR1 and CDR2 from the germline V gene are MNHNS and SASEGT. V trimming: 6 bases; J trimming: 4 bases; junction bases outside the gene matches: 8. This CDR3 is 14 amino acids long. CDR3 in amino acids: CASRTGTRGYEQYF. The CDR3 coding sequence is TGTGCCAGCAGGACCGGGACTAGAGGGTACGAGCAGTACTTC.

This clonotype was counted only a few times. The gene calls are TRBV12-3 or TRBV12-4 and TRBJ2-5, with TRBD2 matching 8 bases. V lost 4 bases, J lost 0 bases, and 10 bases stayed unmatched. The CDR3 is 17 residues long. DNA of the CDR3: TGTGCCAGCAGTTCAGGCCGAGGGCGGGGGGACCAAGAGACCCAGTACTTC. Translating gives CASSSGRGRGDQETQYF.

The rearrangement uses TRBV15 and TRBJ2-5; 7 bases match TRBD1. The length of the CDR3 is 16 residues. Germline-derived CDR1 and CDR2 are LNHNV and YYDKDF (reference sequence). Losses at the gene ends were 0 bases for V and 7 bases for J; bases not matched to a gene: 11. CDR3 in amino acids: CATSRDRGGQLLTQYF. CDR3 nucleotides: TGTGCCACCAGCAGAGATAGAGGGGGACAGTTGCTGACCCAGTACTTC.

This clonotype was seen a few times. The chain is built from TRBV13 and TRBJ2-3; 11 bases map to TRBD2. V was clipped by 8 bases and J by 2 bases; unmatched bases: 27. Germline values: CDR1 PRHDT, CDR2 FYEKMQ (reference sequence). There are 22 residues in the CDR3. In DNA form, the CDR3 reads TGTGCCAGCGTCTGGGCCAGGGGGAATGTACTAGCGGGGGATAAATTCACAGATACGCAGTATTTT. Its translation: CASVWARGNVLAGDKFTDTQYF.

This clonotype has at least ten counts. This chain uses TRBV29-1 with TRBJ1-2; D uncertain. CDR3 length equals 13 residues. V shed 4 bases and J shed 5 bases, with 14 bases lying between them. CDR1 SQVTM and CDR2 ANQGSEA come from the germline V gene. CDR3 amino acids: CSVVWRRGYGYTF. In nucleotides, the CDR3 is TGCAGCGTTGTCTGGCGTCGAGGGTATGGCTACACCTTC.

This clonotype showed up many times. The chain uses TRBV20-1 and TRBJ2-7; 8 bases agree with TRBD2. The CDR3 totals 16 residues. V shed 0 bases, J shed 4 bases, and the junction held 11 bases outside the gene matches. CDR1 is DFQATT and CDR2 is SNEGSKA in the germline V gene (reference sequence). This chain's CDR3 is CSARDRGGVMTYEQYF. CDR3 sequence (DNA): TGCAGTGCTAGAGATCGGGGGGGGGTTATGACTTACGAGCAGTACTTC.

The genes are TRBV28 and TRBJ1-5; no clear D gene. The CDR3 runs 13 residues. V was trimmed by 5 bases and J by 6 bases, leaving 11 bases between them. Germline V gives CDR1 MDHEN, CDR2 SYDVKM. The CDR3 coding sequence is TGTGCCAGCAGTAGAACACAGCTTCAGCCCCAGCATTTT. It yields the protein CASSRTQLQPQHF.

In nucleotides, the CDR3 is TGTGCCAGCAGTTTTGCGGGGGTGGGGCAGCCCCAGCATTTT. Its translation: CASSFAGVGQPQHF. The chain has TRBV27 and TRBJ1-5, with D maybe TRBD1 (5 bases). Trimming shortened V by 3 bases and J by 7 bases, and 13 bases separated the two germline ends. CDR3 length equals 14 residues. CDR1 and CDR2 (germline): MNHEY, SMNVEV (reference sequence).

There are many counts of this clonotype. V gene TRBV25-1 combines with J gene TRBJ2-3; no reliable D call. V was cut by 5 bases and J by 4 bases, with 13 bases left in between. This CDR3 is 14 amino acids long. The germline gives CDR1 MGHDK, CDR2 SYGVNS. CDR3 nucleotide sequence: TGTGCCAGCAGTATAGGGTATTCGGCAGATACGCAGTATTTT. This codes for CASSIGYSADTQYF.

This clonotype was counted at least ten times. The genes are TRBV4-1 and TRBJ1-1; 9 bases are shared with TRBD1. The germline V gene has CDR1 MGHRA and CDR2 YSYEKL. This CDR3 spans 15 amino acids. Trimming at V came to 3 bases and at J to 2 bases, leaving 4 bases not matched to a gene. The DNA for the CDR3 is TGCGCCAGCAGCCAGGGGGGACAGGGTAACACTGAAGCTTTCTTT. Encoded protein: CASSQGGQGNTEAFF.

This clonotype was detected only a few times. V usage is TRBV16 and J usage is TRBJ1-5, with 8 bases matching TRBD1. With V trimmed by 4 bases and J by 4 bases, 6 bases remained unmatched. This CDR3 comprises 15 residues. Per germline, CDR1 KGHSY and CDR2 FQNENV. The CDR3 loop is CASSPWTGINQPQHF. CDR3 sequence (DNA): TGTGCCAGCAGCCCCTGGACAGGGATAAATCAGCCCCAGCATTTT.

In its sample, this clonotype was seen a few times. The chain has TRBV5-5 and TRBJ2-2; 14 bases are shared with TRBD2. After removal of 3 bases from V and 4 bases from J, the junction contained 5 bases not matched to a gene. The CDR3 loop spans 17 amino acids. Per the germline V gene, CDR1 is SGHKS and CDR2 is YYEKEE (reference sequence). CDR3 nucleotides: TGTGCCAGCAGCTCTCTGACTAGCGGGAGGGTCACCGGGGAGCTGTTTTTT. Its translation is CASSSLTSGRVTGELFF.

This clonotype has a handful of counts. V is TRBV7-6 and J is TRBJ2-4; D may be TRBD2 (5 bases). The CDR3 is 16 residues long. Looked up from germline, CDR1 is SGHVS and CDR2 is FNYEAQ. V was clipped by 4 bases and J by 5 bases, with 18 bases between them. This CDR3 is CASSSIRGLGQNIQYF. CDR3 bases: TGTGCCAGCAGCTCGATCCGGGGTCTGGGCCAAAACATTCAGTACTTC.

V gene TRBV2 combines with J gene TRBJ2-3, with D perhaps TRBD2 (6 bases). The CDR3 is 14 amino acids. The ends were cut back, 11 bases at V and 4 bases at J, with 19 bases in the middle. CDR1 and CDR2 from the germline V gene are SNHLY and FYNNEI. CDR3 bases: TGTGCCGGAAGGGACTCTTTTCATCCAGATACGCAGTATTTT. Protein: CAGRDSFHPDTQYF.

The chain combines TRBV11-2 with TRBJ1-3; no firm D call. Germline V lookup: CDR1 SGHAT, CDR2 FQNNGV. This CDR3 has 15 residues. V shed 5 bases and J shed 0 bases, with 11 bases lying between them. In DNA form, the CDR3 reads TGTGCCAGCAGCCACCTTGCAGACTCTGGAAACACCATATATTTT. It yields the protein CASSHLADSGNTIYF.

The chain joins TRBV5-1 to TRBJ2-1; TRBD1 matches 9 bases. With V trimmed by 4 bases and J by 6 bases, 8 bases remained unmatched. CDR3 length: 15 amino acids. Germline CDR1 is SGHRS and CDR2 is YFSETQ. The CDR3 here is CASSVYRGLVNEQFF. Written as DNA, the CDR3 is TGCGCCAGCAGCGTGTACAGGGGGCTAGTCAATGAGCAGTTCTTC.

The chain employs TRBV15 and TRBJ2-6, with a possible D match to TRBD1 (5 bases). Per the germline V gene, CDR1 is LNHNV and CDR2 is YYDKDF (reference sequence). CDR3 size: 16 residues. With 0 bases removed from V and 0 bases from J, the gap between germline ends came to 6 bases. CDR3 in DNA: TGTGCCACCAGCAGAGATGACAGCTCTGGGGCCAACGTCCTGACTTTC. It specifies CATSRDDSSGANVLTF.

The chain combines TRBV10-3 with TRBJ2-7; 11 bases match TRBD2. V gave up 7 bases and J gave up 3 bases; unmatched junction bases: 5. This CDR3 has 14 amino acids. The V gene's germline CDR1 is ENHRY and CDR2 SYGVKD. The CDR3 nucleotides are TGTGCCATCATGGGTAGCGGGAGGGGCTACGAGCAGTACTTC. It translates to CAIMGSGRGYEQYF.

This clonotype was counted many times. The chain links TRBV20-1 to TRBJ1-5; D possibly corresponds to TRBD1 (6 bases). The CDR3 has 15 amino acids. V was clipped by 5 bases and J by 0 bases, with 14 bases between them. Germline V gene sequence: CDR1 DFQATT, CDR2 SNEGSKA (reference sequence). The CDR3 coding sequence is TGCAGTGCTCACCTACAGGGTTATAGCAATCAGCCCCAGCATTTT. Amino acid sequence: CSAHLQGYSNQPQHF.